This record concerns one T cell receptor (beta chain) sequence. Its antigen remains unknown. The PCR employed 60 Vbeta primers together with 13 Jbeta primers. Generated by immunoSEQ multiplex PCR, the TCRdb table keeps only in-frame clones and is missing some. The sample lists 150,000 to 250,000 clones, 70% to 80% occurring once. Germline CDR1 is SGDLS and CDR2 is YYNGEE. After removal of 3 bases from V and 6 bases from J, the junction contained 6 bases not matched to a gene. The CDR3 is made up of 15 amino acids. These data originate in a study of cytomegalovirus exposure and HLA in healthy donors. Study-level background: Most donors, more than 80% of approximately 400 genotyped, fell in the Caucasian-associated ancestry cluster.

Study-wide findings and caveats: Researchers left out some V segments, among them TRBV6-2 and TRBV6-3, as indistinguishable. There were reportedly fewer N-insertions in an Asian-associated ancestry cluster than the roughly 680-donor mean, in a later analysis.

V usage is TRBV9 and J usage is TRBJ1-6; 7 bases match TRBD1. This clonotype was obtained from a girl aged 10-17 years in good health and CMV-seropositive. Source material: PBMCs. This chain's CDR3 is CASSERTGANSPLHF. The CDR3 DNA reads as TGTGCCAGCAGCGAGAGAACAGGGGCTAATTCACCCCTCCACTTT.